These T cell receptor beta chains were read from a single sample in a study of T cell responses to AZD1222 COVID-19 vaccine. The assay was immunoSEQ multiplex PCR, and TCRdb's table has in-frame clones only and misses some. The table lists approximately 90,000 clones, less than 90% of them singletons. This material consisted of peripheral blood, taken on day 0 of AZD1222 vaccination. The receptors come from an adult in good health. CDR3s include the opening cysteine and the closing phenylalanine or tryptophan. Each record gives: D gene, V gene, J gene, clone size, CDR3 DNA, CDR3 protein. D genes are given only for firm matches. The size of a clone is reported for some rows only, either as once, few or many, or as a class for expanded clones.

TRBD1	TRBV7-3	TRBJ2-2	.	TGTGCCAGCAGCTTAGCCATTTCGAGGGGGCTCGGCGGGGAGCTGTTTTTT	CASSLAISRGLGGELFF
.	TRBV6-1	TRBJ1-3	.	TGTGCCAGCAGTGATTGGGGGTCTGGAAACACCATATATTTT	CASSDWGSGNTIYF
TRBD2	TRBV27	TRBJ2-1	.	TGTGCCACCAGACCGTGGACTAGCGGGGGGCCCCATGAGCAGTTCTTC	CATRPWTSGGPHEQFF
.	TRBV11-2	TRBJ2-7	few	TGTGCCAGCAGCTACGGGACCTCAGATTACGAGCAGTACTTC	CASSYGTSDYEQYF
.	TRBV29-1	TRBJ1-1	.	TGCAGCGTTTTGGATGGGGGTTGGACTGAAGCTTTCTTT	CSVLDGGWTEAFF
.	TRBV19	TRBJ2-1	.	TGTGCCAGTAGTACCCGCGGGGTTTACAATGAGCAGTTCTTC	CASSTRGVYNEQFF
TRBD1	TRBV10-3	TRBJ2-7	.	TGTGCCTCCTCCGACCGGGACAGGGGGCACTACGAGCAGTACTTC	CASSDRDRGHYEQYF
.	TRBV28	TRBJ2-7	once	TGTGCCAGCAGTTTAAGTACCTACTACGAGCAGTACTTC	CASSLSTYYEQYF
.	TRBV28	TRBJ2-7	.	TGTGCCAGCAGTTTCGGATCTAACGGTTACGAGCAGTACTTC	CASSFGSNGYEQYF
.	TRBV19	TRBJ1-3	.	TGTGCCAGTAGTATTACCGGAGGGGTGAGAGGAAACACCATATATTTT	CASSITGGVRGNTIYF
.	TRBV18	TRBJ1-5	.	TGTGCCAGCTCACCAAACTCGGGGGTTAGCAATCAGCCCCAGCATTTT	CASSPNSGVSNQPQHF
TRBD1	TRBV19	TRBJ1-2	few	TGTGCCAGTAGATTCGGACAGGGTAATTATGGCTACACCTTC	CASRFGQGNYGYTF
.	TRBV5-8	TRBJ2-5	.	TGTGCCAGCAGCCGCCAGCCGGGGGAGACCCAGTACTTC	CASSRQPGETQYF
TRBD2	TRBV27	TRBJ2-1	.	TGTGCCAGCAGCCTACGGGGACTAGCGGGAGTGCAGGACAATGAGCAGTTCTTC	CASSLRGLAGVQDNEQFF
.	TRBV3-1/TRBV3-2	TRBJ2-1	few	TGTGCCAGCAGCCAACACGGGAGTAGCAATGAGCAGTTCTTC	CASSQHGSSNEQFF
.	TRBV7-2	TRBJ1-1	once	TGTGCCAGCAGCTTTGCGGGGGTCGGTGGCACTGAAGCTTTCTTT	CASSFAGVGGTEAFF
.	TRBV13	TRBJ1-5	.	TGTGCCAGCAGCTTAGCAGGCGGTAGCAATCAGCCCCAGCATTTT	CASSLAGGSNQPQHF
.	TRBV28	TRBJ2-7	.	TGTGCCAGCAGTTTCTACCGGACTTCGAGACCCGAGCAGTACTTC	CASSFYRTSRPEQYF
.	TRBV27	TRBJ2-2	.	TGTGCCAGCAGCCTACAGGGCGTCTTGTACACCGGGGAGCTGTTTTTT	CASSLQGVLYTGELFF
.	TRBV29-1	TRBJ2-7	.	TGCAGCGTTGAACCGGGGAAGGGGCGCGAGCAGTACTTC	CSVEPGKGREQYF
.	TRBV19	TRBJ1-2	.	TGTGCCAGTAGTAACCGAAAATATGGCTACACCTTC	CASSNRKYGYTF
TRBD1	TRBV14	TRBJ1-4	.	TGTGCCAGTTCAGGGGGCCGTGAAAAACTGTTTTTT	CASSGGREKLFF
.	TRBV28	TRBJ2-5	.	TGTGCCAGCAGTTTAGGAGGGGCCGAGACCCAGTACTTC	CASSLGGAETQYF
.	TRBV12-5	TRBJ2-2	.	TGTGCTAGTGGTTTGAGGGACACCGGGGAGCTGTTTTTT	CASGLRDTGELFF
.	TRBV24-1	TRBJ1-4	.	TGTGCCACCAGTGATTTCTTAGGTGAAAAACTGTTTTTT	CATSDFLGEKLFF
.	TRBV3-1/TRBV3-2	TRBJ1-4	.	TGTGCCAGCAGCCAGCAGGGTGGGGATAATGAAAAACTGTTTTTT	CASSQQGGDNEKLFF
TRBD1	TRBV28	TRBJ2-6	.	TGTGCCAGCAGCCAACTCAGGGGGACCGGGGCCAACGTCCTGACTTTC	CASSQLRGTGANVLTF
.	TRBV15	TRBJ1-3	once	TGTGCCACCAGCAGAGTAGGGGGGTCTGGAAACACCATATATTTT	CATSRVGGSGNTIYF
.	TRBV19	TRBJ1-1	.	TGTGCCAGTATCCCTGGGGCAGAGAACACTGAAGCTTTCTTT	CASIPGAENTEAFF
TRBD2	TRBV2	TRBJ2-1	few	TGTGCCAGCGGGCGGGAGGCGTACAATGAGCAGTTCTTC	CASGREAYNEQFF
.	TRBV21-1	TRBJ2-2	.	TGTGCCAGCAGAGTCCGGACGTCGAACACCGGGGAGCTGTTTTTT	CASRVRTSNTGELFF
.	TRBV28	TRBJ1-5	.	TGTGCCAGCAGTCCCCGGGGTTCGGTTCAGCCCCAGCATTTT	CASSPRGSVQPQHF
.	TRBV18	TRBJ1-1	few	TGTGCCAGCTCACCAAGGACTGCGAACACTGAAGCTTTCTTT	CASSPRTANTEAFF
.	TRBV21-1	TRBJ2-1	.	TGTGCCAGCAGCTCACCGGGACAGGTGACCAATGAGCAGTTCTTC	CASSSPGQVTNEQFF
.	TRBV12-3/TRBV12-4	TRBJ1-1	.	TGTGCCAGCAGGTCAATGATGAACACTGAAGCTTTCTTT	CASRSMMNTEAFF
.	TRBV9	TRBJ1-5	.	TGTGCCAGCAGCGTAGACGCAGGTAGCGATCAGCCCCAGCATTTT	CASSVDAGSDQPQHF
TRBD2	TRBV7-8	TRBJ2-7	.	TGTGCCAGCAGCTCACGGCAGATCGGGACTAGCGGGAGTATCCACGAGCAGTACTTC	CASSSRQIGTSGSIHEQYF
.	TRBV4-2	TRBJ1-2	once	TGTGCCAGCAGCCAAGGGGGGGCTTACGGCTACACCTTC	CASSQGGAYGYTF